These T cell receptor beta chains were read from a single sample in a study of CD8 T cell repertoires and HIV-1 epitope variants. Antigen specificity for these receptors is unknown. Method: immunoSEQ multiplex PCR; TCRdb's copy keeps in-frame clones and lacks some. Among approximately 5,600 clones listed, less than 70% were seen once. Specimen: cultured CD8+ T cells derived from PBMCs. These receptors were taken from a male donor with HIV. Each CDR3 is given with its conserved first and last residue.

v_gene	j_gene	CDR3aa
TRBV5-1	TRBJ2-5	CASSFYSGRRGETQYF
TRBV9	TRBJ2-6	CASSVGANVLTF
TRBV4-1	TRBJ2-1	CASSRIGDYNEQFF
TRBV18	TRBJ2-7	CASSPFASGSTSSRYEQYF
TRBV10-2	TRBJ2-7	CASSAPPGTSGRSSYEQYF
TRBV6-5	TRBJ2-7	CASSYSPGGLYEQYF
TRBV4-3	TRBJ2-2	CASSQDRVNTGELFF
TRBV9	TRBJ2-7	CASSDSDRAYEQYF
TRBV6-4	TRBJ2-2	CASSAGDTGELFF
TRBV19	TRBJ2-1	CASTMGGSTYNEQFF
TRBV7-6	TRBJ2-3	CASTTRQGATDTQYF
TRBV19	TRBJ2-3	CASSALSASTGDTQYF
TRBV13	TRBJ2-5	CASSSALKGGEQYF